This record looks at one TCR beta chain sequence and its context. The antigen remains unidentified. Germline V CDR1 and CDR2: MNHEY, SVGAGI. V gave up 0 bases and J gave up 5 bases, with 7 bases separating them. CDR3 length: 13 amino acids. The data were taken from a study of radiotherapy plus CTLA-4 blockade in lung cancer. Study-level results: Blood-borne expansion of tumor-derived TCR clones followed radiotherapy plus ipilimumab.

TCRdb keeps only in-frame clones here, not all; method: immunoSEQ multiplex PCR. Altogether some 73,000 clones are present, about 78% being singletons, with the ten largest covering roughly 20%. The rearrangement uses TRBV6-5 and TRBJ1-2; tentatively, D is TRBD1 (6 bases). The specimen comprised peripheral blood, sampled from a patient treated with radiotherapy plus ipilimumab. The receptor comes from a human donor with non-small cell lung cancer whose response to radiotherapy plus ipilimumab could not be evaluated. Some clones in this sample may be carry-over from other donors' samples. The CDR3 region has the DNA TGTGCCAGCAGTTACTCGCAGGGGTATGGCTACACCTTC. This translates into CASSYSQGYGYTF.